A single sample is the source of the 26 T cell receptor beta chains below, sequenced in a study of CD8 T cells in ankylosing spondylitis (dated by TCRdb to the late 2010s). Their target antigens are unknown. Overall study outcomes, separate from this receptor: A TCR beta motif made up of several highly homologous amino acid variants appeared to be characteristic of blood from ankylosing spondylitis patients.

Libraries came from 5' RACE. The data were produced on an Illumina HiSeq 2500. TCRdb trimmed the raw reads at Q25, called clones with MiXCR and kept productive beta chains. Here each entry gathers all rows of one CDR3 protein and keeps the most common genes and DNA. This sample is represented by about 220,000 distinct CDR3 sequences; 18% of them were singletons. The biggest ten clones account for about two fifths of the sample. The sequenced sample consisted of blood, either unsorted or a sorted T cell fraction (not recorded which). Receptors originate from a male donor with ankylosing spondylitis.

This clonotype appeared a few times. The chain carries TRBV6-5 and TRBJ2-7; D ambiguous. The CDR3 has 13 amino acids. Germline CDR1 reads MNHEY; CDR2 reads SVGAGI. V gave up 7 bases and J gave up 2 bases, with 12 bases separating them. CDR3 DNA: TGTGCCAGCATTACGACTGGAACCTACGAGCAGTACTTC. Translating it yields CASITTGTYEQYF.

The chain combines TRBV9 with TRBJ2-3; 8 nucleotides agree with TRBD2. Germline V gene data show CDR1 as SGDLS and CDR2 as YYNGEE. The V and J ends lost 0 bases and 4 bases, in that order; junction bases with no gene match: 7. The CDR3 sequence is 16 residues long. The CDR3 region has the DNA TGTGCCAGCAGCGTAGGACGGGGGGGCATCCCAGATACGCAGTATTTT. It codes for CASSVGRGGIPDTQYF.

This sequence joins TRBV6-2 or TRBV6-3 and TRBJ2-7; perhaps TRBD1 as D (6 bases). The germline V gene encodes CDR1 MNHEY and CDR2 SVGEGT. V lost 2 bases to trimming and J lost 0 bases, with 11 bases between them. This CDR3 spans 15 amino acids. The CDR3 sequence is CASSYGGQSSYEQYF. DNA for the CDR3: TGTGCCAGCAGTTACGGGGGCCAAAGCTCCTACGAGCAGTACTTC.

This clonotype came up many times. The chain joins TRBV12-3 or TRBV12-4 to TRBJ2-7; 7 bases fit TRBD1. After removal of 8 bases from V and 0 bases from J, the junction contained 4 bases not matched to a gene. The CDR3 contains 13 residues. This CDR3 is CASSGGGSYEQYF. The CDR3 DNA sequence: TGTGCCAGCTCAGGGGGTGGCTCCTACGAGCAGTACTTC.

J is TRBJ1-1 and V is TRBV14; D ambiguous. Trimming shortened V by 4 bases and J by 8 bases, and 20 bases separated the two germline ends. The CDR3 extends over 15 amino acids. Per the germline V gene, CDR1 is SGHDN and CDR2 is FVKESK. The CDR3 spells CASSPSTGQLDEAFF. DNA of the CDR3: TGTGCCAGCAGCCCTTCGACCGGCCAGCTCGACGAAGCTTTCTTT.

Ten or more counts support this clonotype. The V call is TRBV4-2, the J call TRBJ2-1, with 9 bases that match TRBD1. The CDR3 totals 17 residues. The V segment lost 3 bases and the J segment 0 bases; nucleotides outside the gene matches: 6. Germline V gives CDR1 LGHNA, CDR2 YNFKEQ. CDR3 DNA: TGTGCCAGCAGCCAGGACAGGGGCGGGAGCTCCTACAATGAGCAGTTCTTC. Encoded protein: CASSQDRGGSSYNEQFF.

The chain combines TRBV20-1 with TRBJ2-7; 9 nucleotides line up with TRBD2. This CDR3 is built from 15 residues. V lost 0 bases to trimming and J lost 2 bases; unmatched junction nucleotides: 5. Germline-derived CDR1 and CDR2 are DFQATT and SNEGSKA (reference sequence). This CDR3 is CSARDHPSGAYEQYF. The CDR3 DNA reads as TGCAGTGCTAGAGATCACCCTAGCGGGGCCTACGAGCAGTACTTC.

The rearrangement joins TRBV15 to TRBJ2-7, with D maybe TRBD2 (7 bases). Germline lookup yields CDR1 LNHNV and CDR2 YYDKDF (reference sequence). Trimming removed 6 bases at V and 4 bases at J, with 25 bases between. The CDR3 has 17 residues. The CDR3 spells CATSQVGGARLGYEQYF. The DNA for the CDR3 is TGTGCCACCAGTCAGGTGGGGGGGGCGCGTCTTGGTTACGAGCAGTACTTC.

There are a few counts of this clonotype. The CDR3 spells CASSLVEQGTDTQYF. The DNA of the CDR3 is TGTGCCAGCAGCTTAGTAGAACAGGGCACAGATACGCAGTATTTT. The genes are TRBV7-2 and TRBJ2-3; a weak D match, TRBD1 (5 bases). The germline V gene has CDR1 SGHTA and CDR2 FQGNSA. Trimming removed 1 base from V and 1 base from J, with 9 bases in between. The CDR3 has 15 amino acids.

The sample holds a few counts of this clonotype. The J gene is TRBJ2-3, the V gene TRBV12-3 or TRBV12-4, with 10 bases that match TRBD2. This CDR3 is built from 15 residues. Unmatched junction bases numbered 8, after V lost 6 bases and J lost 5 bases. CDR3 DNA sequence: TGTGCCAGCAGCCTCGCTAGCGGGAGCGAAGATACGCAGTATTTT. Translated: CASSLASGSEDTQYF.

V and J are TRBV29-1 and TRBJ2-1; tentatively, D is TRBD2 (5 bases). The CDR3 spans 13 residues. Per the germline V gene, CDR1 is SQVTM and CDR2 is ANQGSEA. V was clipped by 4 bases and J by 4 bases, with 11 bases between them. CDR3: CSVGVSEYNEQFF. CDR3 sequence (DNA): TGCAGCGTTGGCGTTAGCGAATACAATGAGCAGTTCTTC.

This chain links TRBV29-1 with TRBJ2-1; TRBD2 matches at 13 bases. Germline V CDR1 and CDR2: SQVTM, ANQGSEA. V lost 5 bases to trimming and J lost 2 bases; unmatched junction nucleotides: 6. The CDR3 extends over 16 amino acids. The CDR3 region has the DNA TGCAGCGTTCCGCCGGGACTAGCGGGGCCCTACAATGAGCAGTTCTTC. As protein: CSVPPGLAGPYNEQFF.

The rearrangement uses TRBV6-1 and TRBJ2-6; the D is unclear. This CDR3 comprises 16 residues. Germline V gene lookup returns CDR1 MNHNS and CDR2 SASEGT. V was cut by 6 bases and J by 0 bases, with 12 bases left in between. The DNA for the CDR3 is TGTGCCAGCAGCTCGTTTTGGGGCTCTGGGGCCAACGTCCTGACTTTC. Translation gives CASSSFWGSGANVLTF.

This clonotype was observed a single time. The rearrangement links TRBV15 to TRBJ2-7, with a tentative D call TRBD2 (5 bases). CDR1 and CDR2 from the germline V gene are LNHNV and YYDKDF (reference sequence). V dropped 6 bases and J dropped 3 bases, with 18 bases sitting between them. CDR3 length: 15 amino acids. The CDR3 DNA is TGTGCCACCAGTACTCCTGCGCGGGTGGACTACGAGCAGTACTTC. This translates into CATSTPARVDYEQYF.

This clonotype was seen repeatedly, ten times or more. The chain has TRBV7-8 and TRBJ1-1; 8 nucleotides match TRBD1. There are 14 residues in the CDR3. Germline loops: CDR1 SGHVS, CDR2 FQNEAQ. The V and J ends lost 7 bases and 1 base, in that order; junction bases with no gene match: 5. The DNA for the CDR3 is TGTGCCAGCATCATAGACAGGGGGAACACTGAAGCTTTCTTT. Translation gives CASIIDRGNTEAFF.

This clonotype was counted ten times or more. This chain links TRBV7-9 with TRBJ2-3, with D unresolved. CDR1 SEHNR and CDR2 FQNEAQ come from the germline V gene (reference sequence). This CDR3 has 12 residues. V lost 3 bases to trimming and J lost 2 bases, with 3 bases between them. CDR3 loop: CASSFATDTQYF. The CDR3, as DNA: TGTGCCAGCAGCTTCGCCACAGATACGCAGTATTTT.

This clonotype was counted a few times. This chain uses TRBV29-1 with TRBJ2-1; 8 positions agree with TRBD2. Trimming took 5 bases from V and 6 from J; bases not matched to a gene: 6. CDR1 is SQVTM, CDR2 ANQGSEA, per germline. The CDR3 spans 13 residues. The chain's CDR3 is CSVNSAGANEQFF. The CDR3, as DNA: TGCAGCGTTAACTCAGCGGGAGCCAATGAGCAGTTCTTC.

The J gene is TRBJ2-7, the V gene TRBV12-3 or TRBV12-4; 12 bases map to TRBD2. Trimming at V came to 6 bases and at J to 3 bases, leaving 15 bases not matched to a gene. CDR3 length equals 18 residues. The CDR3 here is CASSARWTSGTEGYEQYF. CDR3 in DNA: TGTGCCAGCAGCGCTCGTTGGACTAGCGGGACCGAGGGCTACGAGCAGTACTTC.

This clonotype was counted a few times. This chain uses TRBV7-9 with TRBJ2-3, with D hard to call. CDR1 SEHNR and CDR2 FQNEAQ come from the germline V gene (reference sequence). The CDR3 consists of 16 residues. V was cut by 1 base and J by 2 bases, with 13 bases left in between. CDR3 sequence: CASSLEDWPSTDTQYF. CDR3 sequence (DNA): TGTGCCAGCAGCTTAGAAGACTGGCCTTCCACAGATACGCAGTATTTT.

The genes are TRBV7-8 and TRBJ1-6; D is uncertain. The CDR3 extends over 15 amino acids. V lost 0 bases and J 7 bases, leaving 10 bases between the germline ends. The germline CDR1 and CDR2 sequences are SGHVS and FQNEAQ. For the CDR3, the DNA is TGTGCCAGCAGCTTAGCTAACAGCGGAAATTCACCCCTCCACTTT. It specifies CASSLANSGNSPLHF.

J is TRBJ2-2 and V is TRBV10-3; 10 bases agree with TRBD2. This CDR3 has 15 residues. V was pared by 6 bases and J by 3 bases, with 4 bases of the junction left unmatched. From germline, CDR1 is ENHRY and CDR2 SYGVKD. In DNA form, the CDR3 reads TGTGCCATCAGCTCTGGGACTAGCGACACCGGGGAGCTGTTTTTT. This translates into CAISSGTSDTGELFF.

The chain recombines TRBV2 with TRBJ2-7; 9 bases are shared with TRBD2. The CDR3 is 14 amino acids. Germline CDR1 is SNHLY and CDR2 is FYNNEI. V lost 0 bases and J lost 4; bases outside the gene matches: 1. DNA of the CDR3: TGTGCCAGCAGTGAAGCGGGACTAGCTTACGAGCAGTACTTC. It encodes CASSEAGLAYEQYF. The whole variable domain, filled in from reference TRBV2 and TRBJ2-7, reads EPEVTQTPSHQVTQMGQEVILRCVPISNHLYFYWYRQILGQKVEFLVSFYNNEISEKSEIFDDQFSVERPDGSNFTLKIRSTKLEDSAMYFCASSEAGLAYEQYFGPGTRLTVT.

This clonotype appeared a few times. The rearrangement links TRBV12-3 or TRBV12-4 to TRBJ1-3, with unresolved D. This CDR3 is 14 amino acids long. The V and J ends lost 5 bases and 1 base respectively, with 9 bases between them. For the CDR3, the DNA is TGTGCCAGCAGTCAGACCGGGTCTGGAAACACCATATATTTT. Amino acid sequence: CASSQTGSGNTIYF.

This chain connects TRBV19 to TRBJ2-7; D is ambiguous. V gave up 1 base and J gave up 2 bases, with 12 bases separating them. Looked up from germline, CDR1 is LNHDA and CDR2 is SQIVND (reference sequence). The CDR3 sequence is 15 residues long. The CDR3 reads CASSIVYGRAYEQYF. DNA for the CDR3: TGTGCCAGTAGTATAGTGTACGGCAGAGCCTACGAGCAGTACTTC.

This clonotype came up many times. V gene TRBV12-3 or TRBV12-4 combines with J gene TRBJ1-3; D unclear. The V gene lost 3 bases and the J gene lost 0 bases, with 12 bases spanning the gap. This CDR3 is built from 16 residues. In DNA, the CDR3 is TGTGCCAGCAGTTTCGGCCTGTCGTACTCTGGAAACACCATATATTTT. It translates to CASSFGLSYSGNTIYF.

Ten or more counts support this clonotype. This chain uses TRBV29-1 with TRBJ2-1; perhaps D is TRBD1 or TRBD2 (5 bases each). Trimming took 3 bases from V and 6 from J, leaving 15 bases between them. Germline CDR1 and CDR2: SQVTM and ANQGSEA. The CDR3 sequence is 14 residues long. The CDR3 spells CSVEGTPSFNEQFF. CDR3 coding DNA: TGCAGCGTTGAGGGGACCCCCTCTTTCAATGAGCAGTTCTTC.